A single sample gave rise to the 8 T cell receptor beta chains below, sequenced in a study of human T cells and chemical hapten exposure. TCRdb reprocessed the RACE reads via MiXCR and lists one record per CDR3 protein. This sample has around 150,000 distinct CDR3 sequences; about 27% occur once, and the top ten carry 2.1%. Time point indicated: patch test 3, about 24 weeks after DPC sensitization. The treatment denotes: therapeutic diphenylcyclopropenone sensitization with weekly scalp DPC. The sequenced sample was whole blood, obtained in connection with sensitization to the hapten diphenylcyclopropenone (DPC). These receptors came from a woman aged 18-29 years with alopecia areata. Some clones in this sample may be carry-over from other donors' samples.

The V call is TRBV5-1, the J call TRBJ1-3; D is ambiguous. V was shortened by 0 bases and J by 0 bases, with 7 bases between the two germline ends. Germline-derived CDR1 and CDR2 are SGHRS and YFSETQ. The CDR3 is 15 amino acids. The CDR3 DNA follows: TGCGCCAGCAGCTTGGGAGGTGGCTCTGGAAACACCATATATTTT. Translating it yields CASSLGGGSGNTIYF.

The V and J genes are TRBV5-1 and TRBJ2-1; the match to TRBD2 covers 11 bases. The length of the CDR3 is 14 residues. V lost 1 base and J lost 6; bases outside the gene matches: 0. Germline V CDR1 and CDR2: SGHRS, YFSETQ. The CDR3 DNA sequence: TGCGCCAGCAGCTTGCTAGCGGGGGGCAATGAGCAGTTCTTC. This encodes CASSLLAGGNEQFF.

This clonotype has only a few counts. V usage is TRBV20-1 and J usage is TRBJ2-5; D is perhaps TRBD1 (7 bases). CDR1 is DFQATT and CDR2 is SNEGSKA in the germline V gene (reference sequence). This CDR3 has 14 amino acids. Trimming removed 6 bases from V and 4 bases from J, with 18 bases in between. The CDR3 reads CSAKWRGRGETQYF. The CDR3 region has the DNA TGCAGTGCCAAATGGAGGGGGCGCGGAGAGACCCAGTACTTC.

The sample holds many counts of this clonotype. V is TRBV12-3 or TRBV12-4 and J is TRBJ1-1; no clear D. Trimming pared 6 bases from V and 1 base from J, leaving 3 bases between. The CDR3 sequence is 11 residues long. CDR3 DNA sequence: TGTGCCAGCAGCCGGAACACTGAAGCTTTCTTT. It codes for CASSRNTEAFF.

This clonotype was counted between two and nine times. V and J are TRBV4-1 and TRBJ1-1; D is ambiguous. V was clipped by 2 bases and J by 0 bases, with 4 bases between them. Per the germline V gene, CDR1 is MGHRA and CDR2 is YSYEKL. The CDR3 is made up of 13 amino acids. CDR3 in amino acids: CASSQRLNTEAFF. The CDR3 DNA follows: TGCGCCAGCAGCCAACGGTTGAACACTGAAGCTTTCTTT.

This chain uses TRBV6-5 with TRBJ1-2, with D unresolved. The V gene lost 7 bases and the J gene lost 4 bases, with 13 bases spanning the gap. This CDR3 has 13 residues. Germline loops: CDR1 MNHEY, CDR2 SVGAGI. The CDR3 nucleotides read TGTGCCAGCACGGCAGGCCCTCCCTATGGCTACACCTTC. This gives the protein CASTAGPPYGYTF.

This clonotype was seen more than once but under ten times. The gene calls are TRBV7-2 and TRBJ2-3; D gene uncertain. CDR1 is SGHTA, CDR2 FQGNSA, per germline. The CDR3 runs to 14 residues. V was trimmed by 5 bases and J by 3 bases, leaving 12 bases between them. This chain's CDR3 is CASSPSERTDTQYF. CDR3 in DNA: TGTGCCAGCAGCCCCTCTGAGCGTACAGATACGCAGTATTTT.

This chain uses TRBV7-2 with TRBJ2-5; 9 positions agree with TRBD2. J gave up 5 bases and V 5 bases, and 9 bases lay outside the gene matches. Germline CDR1 SGHTA, CDR2 FQGNSA. The CDR3 extends over 15 amino acids. CDR3 residues: CASSPTGLAEETQYF. In DNA form, the CDR3 reads TGTGCCAGCAGCCCCACGGGACTAGCAGAGGAGACCCAGTACTTC.